Below, one TCR beta chain is given with its context. Its antigen remains unidentified. Base qualities are not at hand, and no much larger clone is one base apart. The cohort was made up of about 670 healthy bone marrow donors. Cohort members were all nominally healthy when sampled, although unrecorded immune exposures were likely present. The donor was CMV seropositive and belonged to the group of 250 to 350 seropositive cohort members. A peripheral blood sample was provided by each donor, and peripheral blood mononuclear cells were used for TCR beta sequencing. The Qiagen DNeasy Blood Extraction Kit was used to extract genomic DNA from the blood cell samples. This specimen comes from a study of cytomegalovirus exposure and HLA in healthy donors (dated by TCRdb to the late 2010s). Study-level background: In an earlier analysis of 450 to 750 of the donors, 276 Gb of sequence data and 120 million or so unique TCR beta sequences from about 180 million T cells were reported. To study patterns of TCR occurrence, a later analysis re-analyzed previously published TCR beta repertoires from around 700 donors and added high-resolution HLA genotyping. An early release covering just under 650 HLA-typed donors comprised about 300 gigabases of sequencing data and 85 million to 100 million unique TCR sequences. Among 350 to 400 genotyped donors of the cohort, an average of around 240,000 unique TCR beta nucleotide sequences were sequenced per donor, 15% to 20% of them non-productive. The aim of the study was to test whether cataloging public T cell receptors could identify signatures of past pathogen exposure. The T cell repertoires of about 700 subjects were profiled by immunosequencing and related to cytomegalovirus serostatus. Typing coverage differed by locus: A, B, C, DRB1 and DQB1 were typed in roughly 620-640 donors, DQA1 in about 560, DPA1 in some 570, and DPB1 in around 490. About five DR-DQ haplotypes were treated as single units for association and clustering because of strong linkage in the cohort. Class I and class II HLA loci were covered by the typing at four-digit resolution. To predict cytomegalovirus infection status, the study combined high-throughput TCR immunosequencing, statistical association of individual TCRs with disease status, and machine learning. Every repertoire in the discovery cohort had been generated on one and the same sequencing platform. Rather than drawing on any new phenotypic data, the later analysis identified candidate immune exposures from TCR beta sequences and the way those sequences occurred across donors. Donor age, sex, ethnicity and CMV serostatus were collected together with the repertoire data. Of the 398 genotyped donors, approximately 82% fell in the genetic ancestry cluster associated with self-reported Caucasian donors. In an earlier analysis of a few hundred of the donors, high-throughput TCR beta sequencing was used to judge whether each TCR beta V gene segment behaved as functional or pseudogenic. A later genetic analysis used genome-wide SNP genotypes for about 65% of the 666 donors, treating that subset as a discovery cohort. In addition to the first cohort of several hundred subjects, a separate validation cohort of around 110 different subjects was used.

What the study reported, not specific to this receptor: The authors suggested that the approach could potentially be extended to other disease states and immunological phenotypes. The presence/absence analyses assumed that sequencing depth was roughly uniform across donors, and that assumption may not be true. Several of the top co-occurrence clusters appeared to be linked to parvovirus B19, influenza, CMV and Epstein-Barr virus, according to a later analysis. Some IMGT-functional V segments, including TRBV6-2 and TRBV6-3, could not be told apart with the 87-base-pair reads, so those segments were excluded. Linkage disequilibrium might explain the correlated functional status among segregating V segments, but an unknown experimental factor could not be ruled out. Only TCR beta chains were sequenced in this cohort, and the absence of alpha or paired-chain data limited detectable features. Because HLA typing was unavailable for some donors at each locus, only the typed subset was used in association tests. A later genetic analysis reported fewer N-insertions in productive TCRs among donors in an Asian-associated ancestry cluster than the roughly 650-donor mean. Because counts were too low, some 16 rarely observed V segments, including chromosome 9 orphons, were excluded from the earlier analysis of around 590 of the donors. In vitro tests confirmed that a few of the cytomegalovirus-associated TCR beta chains recognize cytomegalovirus antigens. Most CMV-associated TCR beta chains appeared to be HLA-restricted in a later analysis, and the HLA associations seemed to be driven largely by CMV exposure. The study listed over 150 TCR beta chains as associated with cytomegalovirus. The classifier was reported to diagnose cytomegalovirus status with high specificity and sensitivity in both the original cohort and the validation cohort. Specific HLA alleles were associated with 15,000 to 20,000 TCR beta sequences at a false discovery rate of 0.05 in a later analysis. Immune exposure information for the cohort was limited to CMV serostatus. In a later genetic analysis, a missense DCLRE1C variant was associated with V-gene and J-gene trimming of TCR beta chains, and the association was replicated in an independent cohort. A further reported finding was that TCR beta sequences accurately predicted the HLA-A and HLA-B alleles for most subjects in the first cohort. A group of highly shared sequence variants was considered likely to be a technical artifact of the sequencing pipeline. Broadly in line with IMGT annotations, most TCR beta V segments showed up in productive rearrangements about 90% or about 30% of the time in an earlier analysis of a few hundred of the donors. In a later analysis, HLA-associated TCR beta chains showed more clonal expansion and lower generation probabilities than non-associated chains that were equally common. While some public TCRs were present in many individuals, most TCR sequences turned up only very rarely across donors. When HLA alleles, especially DR and DQ, strongly co-occurred, TCR associations were difficult to assign to individual alleles. In a later analysis, the rate of TCR association differed among HLA loci, with DRB1 alleles having the most associated TCRs and HLA-C alleles having the fewest.

The library came from the immunoSEQ multiplex PCR assay. For the multiplex PCR, a mixture combining 60 forward primers for TCR Vbeta segments and 13 reverse primers for TCR Jbeta segments was used. The CDR3 region of rearranged TCR beta genes was amplified from genomic DNA with a multiplex PCR assay. The Illumina HiSeq System was used to sequence the amplified TCR beta libraries as 87-base-pair reads. The authors' pipeline ran thus. A later analysis counted tens of millions of unique TCR beta chains across the 600 to 850 repertoires, and 10 million to 12 million of these chains were shared by at least two donors. Raw reads were error-corrected and collapsed into unique sequences by a nearest-neighbor algorithm in which closely related sequences were merged to remove PCR and sequencing errors. CDR3 sequences were aligned to IMGT reference sequences to assign V, D and J gene segments. Each retained sequence needed at least a six-nucleotide match to both a V gene segment and a J gene segment. Rearrangements were called productive when the CDR3 lacked stop codons and stayed in frame with V and J; all others were non-productive. Following IMGT convention, CDR3 was defined as the stretch from the second conserved V-encoded cysteine up to the conserved J-encoded phenylalanine. In an earlier analysis of around 540 of the donors, sequences lacking an unambiguous match to a single V gene segment were excluded. In an earlier analysis of about 590 of the donors, a V segment was called functional when productive rearrangements were above 56.7%, and segregating when the standard deviation between donors exceeded 5%. A statistical classification framework was developed to diagnose cytomegalovirus status using the catalog of TCR beta chain sequences. In a later analysis, TCR nucleotide sequences were compared against IMGT/GENE-DB human TR gene sequences so that V and J genes could be assigned. The TCRdist pipeline was used in a later analysis to assign CDR3 sequences and most-parsimonious VDJ recombination scenarios. A later analysis defined each TCR beta chain by its CDR3 amino acid sequence plus V-gene family, and excluded reads lacking a unique V-gene family. To address suspected cross-contamination and a sequencing artifact, a later analysis removed several hundred highly shared, low-generation-probability nucleotide sequences. A later analysis calculated a clonal expansion index for each public chain from normalized within-repertoire ranks of inferred template counts. In a later analysis, generation probabilities were computed with a VDJ recombination model fitted to out-of-frame rearrangements, and the resulting probabilities were checked against IGoR. A later analysis scored TCR-TCR, TCR-HLA and TCR-CMV co-occurrence with hypergeometric tests, applying a repertoire-size bias correction to TCR pairs. To estimate false discovery rates, a later analysis permuted the HLA or CMV assignments 20 times. A later analysis grouped co-occurring TCRs with DBSCAN, adding TCRdist sequence similarity when clustering within HLA-allele-positive subsets. Co-occurrence clustering excluded repertoires with fewer than 30,000 or more than 120,000 public chains, plus five with anomalous nucleotide sharing. TCRdb retrieved this table from immuneACCESS and kept in-frame rearrangements only. Not all clones are present; in checked studies, unresolved V genes account for under half, and no reason is known for the remainder. The D gene and trimming were derived from the DNA, and the V and J assignments and clone size from that table. The table for this sample lists about 200,000 clones; 75% to 85% of them were counted only once. Together, the top ten hold under 7.5% of the sample.

Taken from the germline V gene, the CDR1 and CDR2 loops are LGHNA and YSLEER. The CDR3 has 16 amino acids, counting the end cysteine and phenylalanine. The entry retains the CDR3 DNA only, 48 bases that are in frame from base 1. Trimming accounts for 0 bases at V and 4 bases at J, while the number of junction bases matched to no gene is 1. The chain joins TRBV4-3 to TRBJ2-1, and 12 junction bases match TRBD2. The receptor was derived from a woman in her forties or fifties in good health and CMV-seropositive. Source material: PBMCs. Here the CDR3 is given as CASSQDLAGGYNEQFF. The nucleotide sequence reads as follows: TGCGCCAGCAGCCAAGATCTAGCGGGGGGGTACAATGAGCAGTTCTTC.